The 10 T cell receptor beta chains presented below share a single source sample, sequenced in a study of blood T cell repertoires in COVID-19. Repertoires were generated with immunoSEQ multiplex PCR, while TCRdb's copy carries only in-frame clones and drops some. This sample yields some 200,000 clones, of which about three quarters are seen a single time; approximately 6% belongs to the top ten. Material: peripheral blood. These receptors all stem from a woman between 65 and 79 years old with acute or convalescent COVID-19.

This chain uses TRBV7-9 with TRBJ1-1, with 7 bases fitting TRBD1. The germline CDR1 and CDR2 sequences are SEHNR and FQNEAQ (reference sequence). J lost 1 base, V lost 1 base, and 6 bases had no gene match. The CDR3 is made up of 16 amino acids. CDR3 nucleotide sequence: TGTGCCAGCAGCTTAGACGGGGACAGAGCGAACACTGAAGCTTTCTTT. It encodes CASSLDGDRANTEAFF.

V is TRBV15 and J is TRBJ1-3; 7 positions match TRBD1. The CDR3 has 13 amino acids. V was clipped by 5 bases and J by 4 bases; unmatched bases: 2. The V gene's germline CDR1 is LNHNV and CDR2 YYDKDF (reference sequence). In nucleotides, the CDR3 is TGTGCCACCAGCTGGGACAGCGGAAACACCATATATTTT. Protein: CATSWDSGNTIYF. Together with reference TRBV15 and TRBJ1-3, the CDR3 gives the full variable domain: DAMVIQNPRYQVTQFGKPVTLSCSQTLNHNVMYWYQQKSSQAPKLLFHYYDKDFNNEADTPDNFQSRRPNTSFCFLDIRSPGLGDTAMYLCATSWDSGNTIYFGEGSWLTVV.

CDR3 in DNA: TGTGCCAGCAGCTTCGGCAGGGGGACCGGGGAGCTGTTTTTT. It codes for CASSFGRGTGELFF. The chain has TRBV5-4 and TRBJ2-2; 7 bases line up with TRBD1. The germline CDR1 and CDR2 sequences are SGHNT and YYREEE (reference sequence). The J segment lost 5 bases and the V segment lost 2 bases, leaving 3 bases of the junction unmatched. This CDR3 has 14 amino acids.

The CDR3 DNA is TGCAGCGTAGCCATACTAGCGGGAAAAGAGACCCAGTACTTC. Translation: CSVAILAGKETQYF. The chain carries TRBV29-1 and TRBJ2-5; 10 nucleotides match TRBD2. J lost 3 bases, V lost 6 bases, and 7 bases had no gene match. CDR3 length equals 14 residues. Germline assignment: CDR1 SQVTM and CDR2 ANQGSEA.

The chain combines TRBV11-2 with TRBJ2-1; no definite D call. V gave up 5 bases and J gave up 7 bases, with 6 bases separating them. The CDR3 runs to 11 residues. The germline V gene has CDR1 SGHAT and CDR2 FQNNGV. The CDR3 nucleotides are TGTGCCAGCAGCCCCGAGAATGAGCAGTTCTTC. Amino acids: CASSPENEQFF.

The V and J genes are TRBV7-3 and TRBJ2-3, with 8 bases lining up with TRBD2. The CDR3 totals 15 residues. In germline, CDR1 is SGHTA, CDR2 FQGTGA. Trimming at V came to 5 bases and at J to 4 bases, leaving 8 bases not matched to a gene. The CDR3 bases are TGTGCCAGCAGCCGGGAGGGGCTAGCCGCAGATACGCAGTATTTT. This codes for CASSREGLAADTQYF.

The CDR3 is CASSLALLAGGNTGELFF. As DNA, the CDR3 is TGTGCCAGCAGTCTAGCCCTTCTAGCGGGCGGGAACACCGGGGAGCTGTTTTTT. V gene TRBV27 combines with J gene TRBJ2-2; TRBD2 agrees at 8 bases. This CDR3 contains 18 residues. Unmatched junction bases numbered 12, after V lost 5 bases and J lost 1 base. Germline V gives CDR1 MNHEY, CDR2 SMNVEV (reference sequence).

The V and J genes are TRBV28 and TRBJ1-3, with unresolved D. The CDR3 is 14 residues long. Germline V gene lookup returns CDR1 MDHEN and CDR2 SYDVKM. V lost 5 bases and J 0 bases, leaving 8 bases between the germline ends. CDR3 coding DNA: TGTGCCAGCAGTCTCAGGAACTCTGGAAACACCATATATTTT. As protein: CASSLRNSGNTIYF.

This rearrangement joins TRBV27 to TRBJ2-1; D is undetermined. Looked up from germline, CDR1 is MNHEY and CDR2 is SMNVEV (reference sequence). Trimming left V 2 bases short and J 9 bases short, with 11 bases between. The CDR3 length is 13 residues. CDR3 DNA: TGTGCCAGCAGTTTACCCCCCTGGAGTGAGCAGTTCTTC. Translating it yields CASSLPPWSEQFF.

This clone was detected a few times. V usage is TRBV19 and J usage is TRBJ1-5; no reliable D call. V was shortened by 3 bases and J by 1 base, with 10 bases between the two germline ends. This CDR3 contains 15 residues. Germline assignment: CDR1 LNHDA and CDR2 SQIVND (reference sequence). This CDR3 reads CASSIDGVSNQPQHF. In DNA form, the CDR3 reads TGTGCCAGTAGTATTGACGGGGTGAGCAATCAGCCCCAGCATTTT.